This TCR beta chain emerged from a study of cytomegalovirus exposure and HLA in healthy donors (dated by TCRdb to the late 2010s). Context from the whole study: In an earlier analysis of several hundred of the donors, under 300 Gb of sequence data and 90 million to 120 million unique TCR beta sequences from about 179 million T cells were reported. About 300 gigabases of sequencing data and 70 million to 85 million unique TCR sequences were included in an early release covering around 600 HLA-typed donors. In a later genetic analysis, genome-wide SNP genotypes for 398 of the 666 donors were used, and that subset was treated as a discovery cohort. Typing coverage varied by locus: about 620-630 donors for A, B, C, DRB1 and DQB1; approximately 560 for DQA1; about 570 for DPA1; around 450 for DPB1. The study profiled the T cell repertoires of more than 500 subjects by immunosequencing and related them to cytomegalovirus serostatus. All discovery cohort repertoires had been generated on a single sequencing platform. To decide whether each TCR beta V gene segment behaved as functional or pseudogenic, an earlier analysis of over 500 of the donors relied on high-throughput TCR beta sequencing. Rather than using new phenotypic data, the later analysis identified candidate immune exposures from TCR beta sequences and from how often those sequences occurred across donors. Among some 410 genotyped donors of the cohort, an average of around 250,000 unique TCR beta nucleotide sequences was sequenced per donor, of which 15% to 20% were non-productive. The genetic ancestry cluster associated with self-reported Caucasian donors included around four fifths of the 300 to 400 genotyped donors. The study aimed to test whether cataloging public T cell receptors could reveal signatures of past pathogen exposure. To predict cytomegalovirus infection status, the study combined high-throughput TCR immunosequencing, statistical association of individual TCRs with disease status, and machine learning. Roughly 5 DR-DQ haplotypes were handled as single units for association and clustering because linkage in the cohort was strong. HLA typing included class I and class II loci at four-digit resolution. To study patterns of TCR occurrence, a later analysis re-analyzed previously published TCR beta repertoires from 700 or so donors and added high-resolution HLA genotyping. Along with the roughly 670-subject first cohort, a separate validation cohort of over 90 different subjects was used. Donor age, sex, ethnicity and CMV serostatus were compiled together with the repertoire data. The study at large found these results: It was suggested by the authors that the approach could potentially be generalized to other disease states and immunological phenotypes. In an earlier analysis of a few hundred of the donors, most TCR beta V segments were observed in productive rearrangements about 87% or about 30% of the time, broadly matching IMGT annotations. CMV serostatus was the only immune exposure information available for the cohort. Several of the top co-occurrence clusters appeared to be linked to parvovirus B19, influenza, CMV and Epstein-Barr virus, according to a later analysis. A group of highly shared sequence variants was considered likely to be a technical artifact of the sequencing pipeline. The cohort was sequenced for TCR beta chains only, and without alpha or paired-chain data the features that could be detected were limited. In the study, 150 to 200 TCR beta chains were listed as associated with cytomegalovirus. In a later analysis, HLA-associated TCR beta chains were found to be more clonally expanded and to have lower generation probabilities than equally common non-associated chains. The classifier was reported to diagnose cytomegalovirus status with high specificity and sensitivity in both the original and validation cohorts. Because HLA typing was unavailable for some donors at each locus, only the typed subset was used in association tests. Sequencing depth was assumed to be roughly uniform across donors in the presence/absence analyses, though that assumption may not hold. At a false discovery rate of 0.05, a later analysis linked about 17,000 TCR beta sequences to specific HLA alleles. Because counts were too low, some 17 rarely observed V segments, including chromosome 9 orphons, were left out of the earlier analysis of 500 to 750 of the donors. Linkage disequilibrium might explain the correlated functional status among segregating V segments, but an unknown experimental factor could not be excluded. A later genetic analysis reported fewer N-insertions in productive TCRs among donors in an Asian-associated ancestry cluster than the approximately 670-donor mean. V-gene and J-gene trimming of TCR beta chains was associated with a missense DCLRE1C variant in a later genetic analysis, and the association was replicated in an independent cohort. Some IMGT-functional V segments, including TRBV6-2 and TRBV6-3, could not be distinguished by the 87-base-pair reads and were therefore excluded. A later analysis found that most CMV-associated TCR beta chains appeared HLA-restricted, with HLA associations seemingly driven largely by CMV exposure. A few of the identified cytomegalovirus-associated TCR beta chains were confirmed in vitro to be specific for cytomegalovirus antigens. A further reported finding was that TCR beta sequences accurately predicted the HLA-A and HLA-B alleles for most subjects in the first cohort. Strong co-occurrence of HLA alleles, especially DR and DQ, made assigning TCR associations to individual alleles difficult. Most TCR sequences were observed very rarely across donors, whereas some public TCRs were present in many individuals. In a later analysis, the rate of TCR association differed among HLA loci, with DRB1 alleles having the most associated TCRs and HLA-C alleles having the fewest.

The cohort consisted of 670 or so healthy bone marrow donors. At the time of sampling, all cohort members were nominally healthy, though unrecorded immune exposures were likely present. The donor tested CMV seronegative, placing the donor among the 352 seronegative members of the cohort. A peripheral blood sample was collected from each donor, and TCR beta sequencing was performed on peripheral blood mononuclear cells. The Qiagen DNeasy Blood Extraction Kit was used to extract genomic DNA from the blood cell samples. Measured from the cysteine to the phenylalanine, the CDR3 is 12 residues long. The entry retains the CDR3 DNA only, 36 bases that are in frame from base 1. CDR1 and CDR2 are drawn from the germline V gene: SGDLS, YYNGEE. Trimming takes 4 bases from V and 6 bases from J, and the germline ends sit 11 bases apart. As to this clone: It has no known antigen specificity. No base-level quality is on record; no much larger clone is a single base apart. This specimen includes other DNA sequences encoding the same CDR3.

Preparation of the library involved the immunoSEQ multiplex PCR assay. A mixture of 60 forward primers for TCR Vbeta segments and 13 reverse primers for TCR Jbeta segments was used in the multiplex PCR. The CDR3 region of rearranged TCR beta genes was amplified from genomic DNA with a multiplex PCR assay. On the Illumina HiSeq System, the amplified TCR beta libraries were sequenced as 87-base-pair reads. In the paper's pipeline: Across the 640 or so repertoires, a later analysis counted tens of millions of unique TCR beta chains, around 11 million of which were shared by at least two donors. Raw reads were error-corrected and collapsed into unique sequences with a nearest-neighbor algorithm that merged closely related sequences to remove PCR and sequencing errors. To assign V, D and J gene segments, CDR3 sequences were aligned to IMGT reference sequences. Each retained sequence needed at least a six-nucleotide match to both a V gene segment and a J gene segment. A rearrangement was called productive if the CDR3 had no stop codons and remained in frame with V and J, and every other rearrangement was called non-productive. Following IMGT convention, CDR3 was defined as the stretch from the second conserved V-encoded cysteine up to the conserved J-encoded phenylalanine. In an earlier analysis of around 600 of the donors, sequences lacking an unambiguous match to a single V gene segment were excluded. An earlier analysis of a few hundred of the donors called V segments functional above 56.7% productive rearrangements and segregating when the between-donor standard deviation exceeded 5%. To diagnose cytomegalovirus status from the catalog of TCR beta chain sequences, a statistical classification framework was built. A later analysis assigned V and J genes by comparing TCR nucleotide sequences with IMGT/GENE-DB human TR gene sequences. A later analysis assigned CDR3 sequences and most-parsimonious VDJ recombination scenarios with the TCRdist pipeline. In a later analysis, each TCR beta chain was defined by its CDR3 amino acid sequence together with its V-gene family, and reads without a unique V-gene family were excluded. In a later analysis, 450 to 600 highly shared, low-generation-probability nucleotide sequences were removed to address suspected cross-contamination and a sequencing artifact. In a later analysis, a clonal expansion index was calculated for each public chain from normalized within-repertoire ranks of inferred template counts. Generation probabilities in a later analysis came from a VDJ recombination model fitted to out-of-frame rearrangements, and those results were checked against IGoR. Hypergeometric tests were used in a later analysis to score TCR-TCR, TCR-HLA and TCR-CMV co-occurrence, with a repertoire-size bias correction applied to the TCR pairs. In a later analysis, false discovery rates were estimated by permuting HLA or CMV assignments 20 times. In a later analysis, co-occurring TCRs were grouped using DBSCAN, with TCRdist sequence similarity added in when clustering inside HLA-allele-positive subsets. For co-occurrence clustering, repertoires with fewer than 30,000 or more than 120,000 public chains were excluded, along with 5 or 6 repertoires with anomalous nucleotide sharing. Not all clones reach the TCRdb copy of this immuneACCESS table, which keeps in-frame sequences only. Checked studies attribute under half of the gap to unresolved V genes and leave the rest unexplained. V, J and clone size reflect that table, while D and trimming were determined from the DNA. A total of 120,000 or so clones appear in this sample, 15% to 19% of them only once. The ten most abundant clones make up 1.5% to 2% of the sample.

The origin of this receptor is a woman younger than 30 in good health and CMV-seronegative. Sequenced sample: PBMCs. Here the chain combines TRBV9 and TRBJ2-7; a weak D assignment points to TRBD1 (6 bases agree). The sequence in DNA is TGTGCCAGCAGCCCAAGAGGGGGCGAGCAGTACTTC. Translated, it reads CASSPRGGEQYF.